The 5 T cell receptor beta chains reported below all come from one sample, sequenced in a study of control samples from healthy donors and cancer patients. Data came from immunoSEQ multiplex PCR; TCRdb stores just in-frame clones and leaves some out. The sample holds approximately 82,000 clones; 90% to 95% are singletons and the top ten take about 1.3%. Sequenced sample: PBMCs. The source of these receptors is a middle-aged woman with lung cancer.

This clone has a single count. The genes are TRBV2 and TRBJ2-3; D is perhaps TRBD1 (6 bases). V lost 7 bases and J lost 6, with 14 bases in between. The CDR3 consists of 13 residues. Germline loops: CDR1 SNHLY, CDR2 FYNNEI. The CDR3 here is CASKGQGSDTQYF. CDR3 DNA sequence: TGTGCCAGCAAAGGGCAGGGGTCCGATACGCAGTATTTT.

The chain combines TRBV15 with TRBJ1-5, with D possibly being TRBD1 (5 bases). Germline loops: CDR1 LNHNV, CDR2 YYDKDF (reference sequence). There are 14 residues in the CDR3. Trimming removed 3 bases from V and 7 bases from J, with 13 bases in between. Written as DNA, the CDR3 is TGTGCCACCAGCAGTACAGGTTTGGGGCAGCCCCAGCATTTT. Amino acids: CATSSTGLGQPQHF.

The chain employs TRBV3-1 (or the pseudogene TRBV3-2) and TRBJ2-7; 11 bases agree with TRBD2. V shed 3 bases and J 4 bases; nucleotides not matched to a gene: 5. Germline loops: CDR1 LGHDT, CDR2 YNNKEL (reference sequence). The CDR3 contains 15 residues. CDR3 region: CASSHRLAGKYEQYF. DNA for the CDR3: TGTGCCAGCAGCCATCGACTAGCGGGGAAATACGAGCAGTACTTC.

This rearrangement joins TRBV28 to TRBJ2-1; D gene uncertain. This CDR3 region has 15 residues. Germline V lookup: CDR1 MDHEN, CDR2 SYDVKM. V lost 8 bases, J lost 0 bases, and 14 bases lay in between. The chain's CDR3 is CASRNAESSYNEQFF. DNA of the CDR3: TGTGCCAGCCGAAATGCGGAAAGCTCCTACAATGAGCAGTTCTTC.

This chain joins TRBV28 and TRBJ2-1; D is uncertain. This CDR3 has 14 amino acids. CDR1 is MDHEN, CDR2 SYDVKM, per germline. Trimming took off 3 bases at V and 7 bases at J, with 13 bases between the two ends. Here the CDR3 reads CASSFLVRVNEQFF. Written as DNA, the CDR3 is TGTGCCAGCAGTTTTTTGGTTAGAGTTAATGAGCAGTTCTTC.